Given below is one T cell receptor (beta chain) in context. The antigen is undetermined. These data originate in a study of shared clonotypes between healthy human individuals. As originally analysed: Filtering differed, since immunoSEQ gave only junction sequences and no quality scores. Here immunoSEQ multiplex PCR was the method, and the copy in TCRdb shows in-frame clones only, minus some. V, J and clone size are those of that table, while D and trimming were read from the DNA. Here the sample spans a few million clones, approximately 93% being singletons. The study, taken as a whole, reports: Large depth notwithstanding, sorted-subset sequencing proved incomplete by rarefaction.

The material sequenced was naive CD4+ T cells from PBMCs. Subset here: CD45RA+ positively selected. This clonotype was sampled from a man aged 18 to 35 in good health. Some clones in this sample may be carry-over from other donors' samples.

DNA for the CDR3: TGTGCCAGCAGTGCAGACCGGGACTTAAGCACAGATACGCAGTATTTT. This gives the protein CASSADRDLSTDTQYF. This chain links TRBV27 with TRBJ2-3; D is perhaps TRBD2 (6 bases). Germline lookup yields CDR1 MNHEY and CDR2 SMNVEV (reference sequence). V lost 5 bases and J 0 bases, leaving 15 bases between the germline ends. The length of the CDR3 is 16 residues.